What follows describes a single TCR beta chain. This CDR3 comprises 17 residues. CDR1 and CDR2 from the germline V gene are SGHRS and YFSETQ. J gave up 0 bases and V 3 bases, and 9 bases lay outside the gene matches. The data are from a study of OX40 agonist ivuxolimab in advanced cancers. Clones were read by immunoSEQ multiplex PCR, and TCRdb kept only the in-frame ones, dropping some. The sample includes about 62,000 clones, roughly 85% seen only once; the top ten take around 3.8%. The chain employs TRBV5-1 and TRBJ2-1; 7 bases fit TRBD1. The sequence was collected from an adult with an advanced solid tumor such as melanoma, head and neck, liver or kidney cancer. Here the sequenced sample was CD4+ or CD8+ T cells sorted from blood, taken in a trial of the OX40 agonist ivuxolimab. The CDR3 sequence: CASSWTATGSSYNEQFF. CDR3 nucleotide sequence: TGCGCCAGCAGCTGGACCGCGACAGGGAGCTCCTACAATGAGCAGTTCTTC.